This T cell receptor (beta chain) was sequenced in a study of early stage breast cancer tumors. Study details: Approximately 10-fold was the mean read coverage per sample. Study outcomes and limitations: In about 90% of the 16 patients, blood comparison separated tumor from normal breast. Commonly generated sequences made up most enriched TCRB sequences shared between patients.

With respect to this clone: Its antigen is still unknown.

The CDR3 covers 14 residues. Germline lookup yields CDR1 MNHNY and CDR2 SVGAGI (reference sequence). Trimming stripped 8 bases from V and 0 bases from J, with 12 bases between. Repertoires were generated with immunoSEQ multiplex PCR, while TCRdb's copy carries only in-frame clones and drops some. The data show about 50,000 clones, with roughly 84% seen just once and around 1.3% held by the top ten. The V and J genes are TRBV6-6 and TRBJ2-3, with D possibly matching TRBD2 (6 bases). This clonotype originated in a person between 50 and 60 years old with breast cancer. The material sequenced was blood. The CDR3 loop reads CASGPGTSTDTQYF. The CDR3 DNA is TGTGCCAGCGGTCCGGGGACTAGCACAGATACGCAGTATTTT.